This record looks at one T cell receptor beta chain sequence and its context. All the people who gave samples were healthy bone marrow donors. The data derive from a study of cytomegalovirus exposure and HLA in healthy donors. PCR primers comprised 60 Vbeta and 13 Jbeta primers. Sequencing was performed with immunoSEQ multiplex PCR; in TCRdb, only in-frame clones are kept and a portion is missing. This table holds tens of thousands of clones, more than 55% found once. Germline V gene sequence: CDR1 MNHNS, CDR2 SASEGT. Trimming cost V 3 bases and J 3 bases, with 10 bases left between them. This CDR3 is built from 14 residues.

The receptor's source is a boy aged 5-17 years in good health and CMV-seropositive. The specimen was PBMCs. The rearrangement joins TRBV6-1 to TRBJ2-3; TRBD1 is a possible D gene (6 bases). The CDR3 region has the DNA TGTGCCAGCAGTGACAGGGGTAAGACAGATACGCAGTATTTT. Translating gives CASSDRGKTDTQYF.